Sequencing of this T cell receptor beta chain was carried out in a study of blood T cell repertoires in COVID-19. For the study at large: T cells, B-cell-depleted T cells, or PBMCs provided the cDNA or gDNA that served as material.

Per the original data handling: Reference gene primers were amplified, and this amplification served to estimate nucleated cell counts. TCRdb's table, derived via immunoSEQ multiplex PCR, lists solely in-frame clones and lacks some. V and J calls plus clone size are reproduced from that table; the DNA served to infer D and trimming. The sample gives approximately 250,000 clones, around 84% of which show up once; 2% to 2.5% is in the top ten. Per germline, CDR1 LGHDT and CDR2 YNNKEL (reference sequence). V lost 1 base to trimming and J lost 6 bases, with 17 bases between them. The CDR3 extends over 16 amino acids.

J is TRBJ2-3 and V is TRBV3-1 (or the pseudogene TRBV3-2), with a weak D call TRBD1 (6 bases). Input material: peripheral blood. The clonotype originates from a middle-aged man who had recovered from COVID-19. The CDR3 protein is CASSQAVQGFGDTQYF. The CDR3 DNA is TGTGCCAGCAGCCAAGCTGTGCAGGGGTTTGGCGATACGCAGTATTTT.